Listed here is a single T cell receptor (beta chain). Germline V gene lookup returns CDR1 SGHTA and CDR2 FQGTGA. This CDR3 is built from 15 residues. V lost 5 bases, J lost 5 bases, and 8 bases stayed unmatched. This entry comes from a study of blood T cell repertoires in COVID-19. Turning to the study itself: Collection of acute and convalescent COVID-19 samples took place in the United States, Italy and Spain. Sources were T cells, B-cell-depleted T cells, or PBMCs; the material itself was cDNA or gDNA.

Original methodology: Amplification of reference gene primers was used by the study to estimate nucleated cell counts. Using immunoSEQ multiplex PCR, the repertoire was profiled, and TCRdb retains in-frame clones only, with some absent. D and trimming were read from the DNA, whereas the V and J calls and clone size are those reported in that table. The sample lists about 270,000 clones; approximately 80% were seen once. The gene calls are TRBV7-3 and TRBJ2-5; 10 bases match TRBD2. The receptor comes from a woman aged 55-70 years with active or convalescent COVID-19. Material for sequencing was peripheral blood. The CDR3 nucleotides are TGTGCCAGCAGCACCCTAGCGGGGGCCGGGGAGACCCAGTACTTC. Amino acid sequence: CASSTLAGAGETQYF.